This T cell receptor beta chain was identified during a study of blood T cell repertoires in COVID-19. Clones were read by immunoSEQ multiplex PCR, and TCRdb kept only the in-frame ones, dropping some. The sample carries about 170,000 clones, about 86% recorded once. The CDR3 has 15 amino acids. With V trimmed by 5 bases and J by 5 bases, 11 bases remained unmatched. Per the germline V gene, CDR1 is MDHEN and CDR2 is SYDVKM. The TCR sequence derives from a woman in her 70s who had recovered from COVID-19. Source material: peripheral blood. V is TRBV28 and J is TRBJ2-7, with 8 bases lining up with TRBD2. The chain's CDR3 is CASSTGTRRADEQYF. Here the CDR3 DNA reads TGTGCCAGCAGTACCGGGACTAGACGGGCGGACGAGCAGTACTTC. The full variable domain, rest sourced from reference TRBV28 and TRBJ2-7, is DVKVTQSSRYLVKRTGEKVFLECVQDMDHENMFWYRQDPGLGLRLIYFSYDVKMKEKGDIPEGYSVSREKKERFSLILESASTNQTSMYLCASSTGTRRADEQYFGPGTRLTVT.